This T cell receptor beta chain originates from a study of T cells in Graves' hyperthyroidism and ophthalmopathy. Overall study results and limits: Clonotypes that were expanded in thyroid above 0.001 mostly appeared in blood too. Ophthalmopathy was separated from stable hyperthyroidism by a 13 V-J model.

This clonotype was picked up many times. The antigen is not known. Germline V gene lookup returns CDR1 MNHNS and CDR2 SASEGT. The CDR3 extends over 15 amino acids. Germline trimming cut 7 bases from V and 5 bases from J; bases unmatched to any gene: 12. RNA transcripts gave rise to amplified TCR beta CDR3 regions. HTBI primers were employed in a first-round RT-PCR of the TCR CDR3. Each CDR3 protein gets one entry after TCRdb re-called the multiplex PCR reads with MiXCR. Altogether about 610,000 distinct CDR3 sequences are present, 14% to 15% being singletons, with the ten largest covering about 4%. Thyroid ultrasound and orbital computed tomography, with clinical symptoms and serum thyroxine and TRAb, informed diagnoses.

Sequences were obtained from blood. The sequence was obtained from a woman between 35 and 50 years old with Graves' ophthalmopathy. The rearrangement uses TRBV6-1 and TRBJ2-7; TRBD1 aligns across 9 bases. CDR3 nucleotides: TGTGCCAGCAACATTACGCCGGGACAGGGCCACGAGCAGTACTTC. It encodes CASNITPGQGHEQYF.